These T cell receptor beta chains were read from a single sample in a study of post-analysis software for immune sequencing data. Via MiXCR, TCRdb re-called the PCR reads, giving one row per CDR3 protein. The table shows roughly 800,000 distinct CDR3 sequences, with around 42% occurring only once. Sequenced input: blood. Receptors were obtained from a girl between 5 and 17 years old with multiple sclerosis. Each CDR3 is given with its conserved first and last residue. The D gene is left open where the match is weak. Only some rows state a clone size, as once, few, many or a class for expanded clones.

V gene	D gene	J gene	clone size	CDR3 DNA	CDR3 protein
TRBV18	NA	TRBJ2-5	NA	TGTGCCAGCTCACCACTCGGGACTCGGGTCGAGACCCAGTACTTC	CASSPLGTRVETQYF
TRBV6-1	TRBD2	TRBJ2-5	once	TGTGCCAGCAGAAGAAACTCGGGACTAGCGAGCCAAGAGACCCAGTACTTC	CASRRNSGLASQETQYF
TRBV7-2	NA	TRBJ2-7	few	TGTGCCACCAGGAGGGCCGCTAGCTCCGACTCCTACGAGCAGTACTTC	CATRRAASSDSYEQYF
TRBV4-1	NA	TRBJ2-6	NA	TGCGCCAGCAGCCCGCTAGATGAGGGGACTGGGGCCAACGTCCTGACTTTC	CASSPLDEGTGANVLTF
TRBV7-9	NA	TRBJ1-2	NA	TGTGCCAGCAGCTTGGCAGACTATGGCTACACCTTC	CASSLADYGYTF
TRBV5-1	TRBD1	TRBJ2-1	NA	TGCGCCAGCAGCTTGGGGGACAGTGACAATGAGCAGTTCTTC	CASSLGDSDNEQFF
TRBV20-1	TRBD1	TRBJ2-7	few	TGCAGTGCCGAACTCCTGGACAGGGGCGGCTACGAGCAGTACTTC	CSAELLDRGGYEQYF
TRBV4-2	NA	TRBJ1-5	few	TGTGCCAGCAGTCCGGGGTCGTCCCTGCCCCAGCATTTT	CASSPGSSLPQHF
TRBV20-1	NA	TRBJ2-6	few	TGCAGTGCTAGCAGACGGGGGCTCGGGGCCAACGTCCTGACTTTC	CSASRRGLGANVLTF
TRBV6-6	NA	TRBJ2-5	few	TGTGCCAGCAGTTACGAAGGGGAGACCCAGTACTTC	CASSYEGETQYF
TRBV7-9	TRBD1	TRBJ1-1	NA	TGTGCCAGCAGCGTATCGGGACAGGGGAACACTGAAGCTTTCTTT	CASSVSGQGNTEAFF
TRBV5-1	NA	TRBJ2-7	few	TGCGCCAGCAGATACCTAGAGGAAGGATACGAGCAGTACTTC	CASRYLEEGYEQYF
TRBV6-6	TRBD2	TRBJ2-7	NA	TGTGCCAGCAGCCCTAGCGGGAGGGCCATCTTTACATCCTACGAGCAGTACTTC	CASSPSGRAIFTSYEQYF
TRBV3-1	NA	TRBJ2-3	NA	TGTGCCAGCAGCCCCCCCCTGGAGCGAGATACGCAGTATTTT	CASSPPLERDTQYF
TRBV20-1	NA	TRBJ2-7	NA	TGCAGTGCTAGAGATATGCGGGACACTCCCTACGAGCAGTACTTC	CSARDMRDTPYEQYF
TRBV5-5	TRBD2	TRBJ2-2	NA	TGTGCCAGCAGTTCACCCCTAGCGGGAGGTCACGGGGAGCTGTTTTTT	CASSSPLAGGHGELFF
TRBV29-1	NA	TRBJ2-1	few	TGCAGCGTTGAAGAGGGTTGGAGCGGATCCTACAATGAGCAGTTCTTC	CSVEEGWSGSYNEQFF
TRBV6-1	NA	TRBJ2-3	few	TGTGCCAGCAGCCAGACCGGGGCGCCCGATACGCAGTATTTT	CASSQTGAPDTQYF
TRBV7-3	TRBD2	TRBJ2-2	few	TGTGCCAGCAGCCCCTCGCGGGGGGGAAACACCGGGGAGCTGTTTTTT	CASSPSRGGNTGELFF
TRBV7-2	TRBD2	TRBJ2-1	NA	TGTGCCAGCACCCCTAGCGGGAGGTTCAATGAGCAGTTCTTC	CASTPSGRFNEQFF
TRBV15	NA	TRBJ2-4	NA	TGTGCCACCAGCGGCCCCACGCTAGCCAAAAACATTCAGTACTTC	CATSGPTLAKNIQYF
TRBV6-4	NA	TRBJ2-3	few	TGTGCCAGCAGCGAGCGTCCGGGCTCAACAGATACGCAGTATTTT	CASSERPGSTDTQYF
TRBV5-1	NA	TRBJ2-7	NA	TGCGCCAGCAGCCCAAGAAACAGGCCAACCGCCGAGCAGTACTTC	CASSPRNRPTAEQYF
TRBV4-3	TRBD2	TRBJ2-7	NA	TGCGCCAGCAGCCAAGTCCTCGGGAGGACTAGCGGGATCAACGAGCAGTACTTC	CASSQVLGRTSGINEQYF
TRBV25-1	NA	TRBJ2-5	NA	TGTGCCAGCAGTGAATATTTGGGATCTGGGGAGACCCAGTACTTC	CASSEYLGSGETQYF